The rows below give T cell receptor beta chains drawn from one sample of a study of T cells in Graves' hyperthyroidism and ophthalmopathy. Each CDR3 protein gets one entry after TCRdb re-called the multiplex PCR reads with MiXCR. The table shows a few hundred thousand distinct CDR3 sequences, with approximately 15% occurring only once. Sequenced input: blood. These receptors all stem from a woman under 40 with Graves' hyperthyroidism that later progressed to Graves' ophthalmopathy. Each CDR3 is given with its conserved first and last residue. The D gene is left open where the match is weak. Only some rows state a clone size, as once, few, many or a class for expanded clones.

V	J	size	D	CDR3	DNA
TRBV12-3/TRBV12-4	TRBJ1-3	many	-	CASSLMGSSGNTIYF	TGTGCCAGCAGTTTAATGGGGAGCTCTGGAAACACCATATATTTT
TRBV25-1	TRBJ2-1	many	-	CASSAQTGTYNEQFF	TGTGCCAGCAGTGCCCAAACAGGCACCTACAATGAGCAGTTCTTC
TRBV5-1	TRBJ2-1	many	TRBD2	CASSSPLAGSYNEQFF	TGCGCCAGCAGCTCCCCCCTAGCGGGGTCTTACAATGAGCAGTTCTTC
TRBV11-2	TRBJ2-1	many	TRBD2	CASRGLAGGAYNEQFF	TGTGCCAGCAGAGGACTAGCGGGAGGAGCGTACAATGAGCAGTTCTTC
TRBV7-6	TRBJ2-1	many	TRBD2	CASSPYTGTSGSWNEQFF	TGTGCCAGCAGCCCCTACACCGGGACTAGCGGGAGTTGGAATGAGCAGTTCTTC
TRBV30	TRBJ2-7	many	TRBD2	CAWSVTSGTGEQYF	TGTGCCTGGAGTGTAACTAGCGGGACGGGGGAGCAGTACTTC
TRBV18	TRBJ1-4	many	TRBD1	CASSPGQGPNEKLFF	TGTGCCAGCTCACCGGGACAGGGGCCTAATGAAAAACTGTTTTTT
TRBV12-3/TRBV12-4	TRBJ2-5	few	TRBD1	CASRNDRETETQYF	TGTGCCAGCAGAAATGACAGGGAAACTGAGACCCAGTACTTC
TRBV27	TRBJ2-7	many	TRBD1	CASTSGTGLFEQYF	TGTGCCAGCACCTCGGGGACAGGGCTCTTCGAGCAGTACTTC
TRBV28	TRBJ1-3	few	TRBD1	CASTLGTASGNTIYF	TGTGCCAGCACTCTCGGGACAGCCTCTGGAAACACCATATATTTT
TRBV27	TRBJ2-3	-	-	CASSLGQGLRTDTQYF	TGTGCCAGCAGTTTAGGGCAGGGGTTGAGGACAGATACGCAGTATTTT
TRBV20-1	TRBJ2-7	many	-	CSARGTGGYEQYF	TGCAGTGCTAGAGGAACAGGCGGGTACGAGCAGTACTTC
TRBV14	TRBJ2-2	many	-	CASSQDLTTGELFF	TGTGCCAGCAGCCAAGATCTTACAACCGGGGAGCTGTTTTTT
TRBV7-2	TRBJ2-7	-	TRBD2	CASSDRLAAYEQYF	TGTGCCAGCAGCGATCGACTAGCGGCCTACGAGCAGTACTTC
TRBV12-3/TRBV12-4	TRBJ1-1	many	-	CASSQNLNTEAFF	TGTGCCAGCAGCCAAAACTTGAACACTGAAGCTTTCTTT
TRBV6-5	TRBJ2-3	many	-	CASSYSGFPLLKADTQYF	TGTGCCAGCAGTTACTCCGGGTTTCCACTCCTTAAAGCGGATACGCAGTATTTT
TRBV6-2/TRBV6-3	TRBJ2-2	-	TRBD2	CASSWTSGGGTGELFF	TGTGCCAGCAGTTGGACTAGCGGAGGGGGCACCGGGGAGCTGTTTTTT
TRBV12-3/TRBV12-4	TRBJ1-1	many	TRBD1	CASSLGGQGTPRAFF	TGTGCCAGCAGTCTGGGGGGACAGGGGACTCCTCGAGCTTTCTTT
TRBV9	TRBJ2-4	few	TRBD2	CASSVGLAPIQYF	TGTGCCAGCAGCGTAGGACTAGCGCCCATTCAGTACTTC
TRBV12-3/TRBV12-4	TRBJ1-4	many	-	CASSPLGELEKLFF	TGTGCCAGCAGTCCCCTCGGTGAACTTGAAAAACTGTTTTTT
TRBV28	TRBJ1-2	many	-	CASSPSYRVLWIDGYTF	TGTGCCAGCAGTCCTTCTTACAGGGTCCTTTGGATTGATGGCTACACCTTC
TRBV2	TRBJ2-5	many	-	CASSGTGSNQETQYF	TGTGCCAGCAGTGGAACAGGCTCTAACCAAGAGACCCAGTACTTC
TRBV6-1	TRBJ2-7	-	-	CASSEVGALPFSYEQYF	TGTGCCAGCAGTGAGGTAGGGGCCCTCCCCTTCTCCTACGAGCAGTACTTC
TRBV20-1	TRBJ1-2	many	-	CSARDSKNYGYTF	TGCAGTGCTAGAGATTCTAAGAACTATGGCTACACCTTC
TRBV19	TRBJ2-4	-	-	CASREGGGRKNIQYF	TGTGCCAGTAGAGAGGGGGGAGGTCGCAAAAACATTCAGTACTTC
TRBV19	TRBJ2-7	few	TRBD1	CASSKLGQDHEQYF	TGTGCCAGTAGTAAACTAGGACAGGACCACGAGCAGTACTTC
TRBV6-1	TRBJ1-4	few	-	CASSLYSGATNEKLFF	TGTGCCAGCAGTCTCTACTCAGGTGCAACTAATGAAAAACTGTTTTTT
TRBV19	TRBJ2-3	many	TRBD1	CASNGRQGASRDPTDTQYF	TGTGCCAGTAATGGTAGACAGGGGGCCTCGAGGGACCCCACAGATACGCAGTATTTT
TRBV19	TRBJ1-1	-	TRBD1	CASSALQGTLPDTEAFF	TGTGCCAGTAGTGCCCTACAGGGGACGTTGCCGGACACTGAAGCTTTCTTT
TRBV7-9	TRBJ1-2	-	TRBD1	CASSIDRGHYGYTF	TGTGCCAGCAGCATAGACAGGGGGCACTATGGCTACACCTTC
TRBV4-2	TRBJ2-1	-	-	CASSPREGAGEQFF	TGTGCCAGCAGCCCAAGGGAGGGGGCGGGTGAGCAGTTCTTC
TRBV20-1	TRBJ2-7	-	TRBD1	CSARGTGTESSYEQYF	TGCAGTGCTAGAGGGACCGGGACAGAGAGCTCCTACGAGCAGTACTTC
TRBV6-5	TRBJ1-2	many	-	CASSYSGSRVNGYTF	TGTGCCAGCAGTTACTCGGGGTCTAGGGTTAATGGCTACACCTTC
TRBV27	TRBJ1-6	many	-	CASSFELQPSPLHF	TGTGCCAGCAGTTTTGAGTTACAGCCTTCACCCCTCCACTTT
TRBV11-2	TRBJ2-7	-	-	CAAAGGSAMYLCASSQAGEQYF	-
TRBV20-1	TRBJ2-7	many	TRBD1	CSARTGETYEQYF	TGCAGTGCTCGGACAGGGGAGACCTACGAGCAGTACTTC
TRBV12-3/TRBV12-4	TRBJ2-7	many	TRBD1	CASMRGGQGRSEQYF	TGTGCCAGCATGCGAGGTGGACAGGGACGTAGCGAGCAGTACTTC
TRBV6-1	TRBJ2-5	-	TRBD2	CASSPPTSGGGGETQYF	TGTGCCAGCAGCCCTCCGACTAGCGGGGGGGGGGGAGAGACCCAGTACTTC
TRBV3-1	TRBJ2-2	few	-	CASSSASTRGGELFF	TGTGCCAGCAGCTCAGCATCCACCCGGGGCGGGGAGCTGTTTTTT
TRBV15	TRBJ2-2	few	-	CATSRDFPAANTGELFF	TGTGCCACCAGCAGAGACTTTCCAGCAGCGAACACCGGGGAGCTGTTTTTT
TRBV29-1	TRBJ1-1	many	-	CSVDQGDTEAFF	TGCAGCGTTGATCAAGGGGACACTGAAGCTTTCTTT
TRBV6-2/TRBV6-3	TRBJ2-7	many	-	CASSYSGRGTYEQYF	TGTGCCAGCAGTTACTCGGGACGGGGAACCTACGAGCAGTACTTC
TRBV7-9	TRBJ1-2	once	-	CASSPSGTRANYGYTF	TGTGCCAGCAGCCCCTCCGGGACCCGAGCTAACTATGGCTACACCTTC
TRBV19	TRBJ2-1	many	-	CASSIYTGSPNEQFF	TGTGCCAGTAGTATTTATACAGGGTCCCCGAATGAGCAGTTCTTC
TRBV9	TRBJ2-1	-	-	CASSVGGGSSYNERFF	-
TRBV6-1	TRBJ2-2	many	TRBD2	CASSEAVGLAGGTGELFF	TGTGCCAGCAGTGAAGCGGTAGGACTAGCGGGAGGCACCGGGGAGCTGTTTTTT
TRBV3-1	TRBJ2-1	many	TRBD2	CASSQARLAGGNEQFF	TGTGCCAGCAGCCAAGCCCGACTAGCGGGAGGCAATGAGCAGTTCTTC
TRBV30	TRBJ1-1	-	-	CAWSVLRGMNTEAFF	TGTGCCTGGAGTGTACTAAGGGGTATGAACACTGAAGCTTTCTTT
TRBV20-1	TRBJ2-3	few	TRBD2	CSALGLAGGPLIFSTQYF	TGCAGTGCTTTAGGACTAGCGGGAGGGCCTTTGATTTTTAGTACGCAGTATTTT